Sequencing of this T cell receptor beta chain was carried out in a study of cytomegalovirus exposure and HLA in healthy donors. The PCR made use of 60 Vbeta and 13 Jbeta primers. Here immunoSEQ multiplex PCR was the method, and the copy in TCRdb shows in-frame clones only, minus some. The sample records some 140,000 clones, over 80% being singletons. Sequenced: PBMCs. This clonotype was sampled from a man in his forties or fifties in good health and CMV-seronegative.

CDR3 region: CASSSDTVATNEKLFF. CDR3 coding DNA: TGTGCCAGCAGTTCCGACACGGTTGCAACTAATGAAAAACTGTTTTTT. The chain couples TRBV7-6 to TRBJ1-4; D uncertain. The V and J ends lost 6 bases and 0 bases respectively, with 14 bases between them. The CDR3 loop spans 16 amino acids. Germline CDR1 is SGHVS and CDR2 is FNYEAQ.